This T cell receptor (beta chain) was retrieved from a study of tumor and adjacent non-tumor tissue in lung cancer. The CDR3 spans 14 residues. CDR1 and CDR2 (germline): SGHVS, FQNEAQ. Comments on this clonotype: One end of the junction does not line up with germline, which may come from a read error.

TCRbeta libraries were built with three rounds of nested PCR, modified from ARM-PCR. One entry per CDR3 protein results from TCRdb running MiXCR on the multiplex PCR reads. In the table there are fewer than 120,000 distinct CDR3 sequences, around 82% of which are singletons. This sample's RNA came from whole unsorted tissue. This chain links TRBV7-8 with TRBJ2-1, with TRBD2 as a possible D gene (6 bases). This clonotype was sampled from a man in his sixties or seventies with non-small cell lung cancer. Source material: lung tumor tissue. This CDR3 reads CASNQRTILAEQFF. DNA for the CDR3: TGTGCCAGCAACCAAAGGACTATCTTGGCTGAGCAATTCTTC.